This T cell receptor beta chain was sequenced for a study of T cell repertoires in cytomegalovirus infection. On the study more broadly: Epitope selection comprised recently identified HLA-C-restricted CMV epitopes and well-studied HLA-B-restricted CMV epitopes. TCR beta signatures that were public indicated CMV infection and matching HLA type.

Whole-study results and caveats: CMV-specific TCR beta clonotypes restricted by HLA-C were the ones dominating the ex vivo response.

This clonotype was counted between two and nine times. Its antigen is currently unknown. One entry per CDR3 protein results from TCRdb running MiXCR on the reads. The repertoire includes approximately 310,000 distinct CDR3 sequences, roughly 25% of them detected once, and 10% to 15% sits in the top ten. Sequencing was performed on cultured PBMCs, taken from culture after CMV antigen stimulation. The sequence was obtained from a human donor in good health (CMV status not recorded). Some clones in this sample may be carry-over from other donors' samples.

Here the CDR3 reads CASTPRAANNSPLHF. CDR3 in DNA: TGTGCCAGCACCCCCCGGGCAGCCAATAATTCACCCCTCCACTTT. The V and J genes are TRBV12-3 or TRBV12-4 and TRBJ1-6, with D unresolved. Trimming cost V 7 bases and J 5 bases, with 15 bases left between them. CDR3 length: 15 amino acids.